The 14 T cell receptor beta chains reported below all come from one sample, sequenced in a study of shared clonotypes between healthy human individuals. Naive CD8 isolation took CD45RO-negative cells positively selected for CCR7 and excluded terminally differentiated effector memory CD45RA+ cells. Only in-frame clones appear in the TCRdb table, and some are missing; sequencing was by immunoSEQ multiplex PCR. The sample records roughly 2,000,000 clones, just over 90% being singletons. Source material: naive CD8+ T cells from PBMCs. These receptors all come from a man aged 18 to 30 in good health. Some clones in this sample may be carry-over from other donors' samples.

J is TRBJ1-3 and V is TRBV27; D gene unclear. V lost 1 base to trimming and J lost 4 bases, with 8 bases between them. In germline, CDR1 is MNHEY, CDR2 SMNVEV (reference sequence). This CDR3 is built from 14 residues. CDR3 loop: CASSLFGAGNTIYF. CDR3 sequence (DNA): TGTGCCAGCAGTTTATTCGGAGCCGGAAACACCATATATTTT.

The chain links TRBV7-2 to TRBJ1-2; D is unclear. CDR1 is SGHTA and CDR2 is FQGNSA in the germline V gene. With 3 bases removed from V and 10 bases from J, the gap between germline ends came to 15 bases. The CDR3 is made up of 13 amino acids. CDR3 nucleotides: TGTGCCAGCAGCTTTGGAGGGATTGAACTCTACACCTTC. This translates into CASSFGGIELYTF.

This chain joins TRBV7-9 and TRBJ2-1; maybe TRBD2 (5 bases). This CDR3 spans 17 amino acids. Germline CDR1 reads SEHNR; CDR2 reads FQNEAQ (reference sequence). With 5 bases removed from V and 0 bases from J, the gap between germline ends came to 17 bases. This chain's CDR3 is CASSPPRGQSSYNEQFF. The CDR3 DNA reads TGTGCCAGCAGCCCCCCCCGCGGGCAGAGCTCCTACAATGAGCAGTTCTTC.

Concerning this clone: Other DNA sequences from this sample encode an identical CDR3 as well. V usage is TRBV30 and J usage is TRBJ2-7, with 8 nucleotides matching TRBD2. The length of the CDR3 is 14 residues. Germline V lookup: CDR1 GTSNPN, CDR2 SVGIG (reference sequence). The trim removed 0 bases at V and 5 bases at J, leaving 6 bases unmatched. Written as DNA, the CDR3 is TGTGCCTGGAGTGTCGGAGCGGGAGTCCACGAGCAGTACTTC. Protein: CAWSVGAGVHEQYF.

The rearrangement links TRBV27 to TRBJ2-7, with TRBD2 matching over 10 bases. The CDR3 contains 15 residues. The V segment lost 0 bases and the J segment 6 bases; nucleotides outside the gene matches: 5. Germline values: CDR1 MNHEY, CDR2 SMNVEV (reference sequence). CDR3 bases: TGTGCCAGCAGTTTATCGGCTAGCGGGAGAGGCGAGCAGTACTTC. It yields the protein CASSLSASGRGEQYF.

The chain has TRBV7-7 and TRBJ2-5; 9 nucleotides line up with TRBD2. This CDR3 has 15 amino acids. Germline V gives CDR1 SSHAT, CDR2 FNYEAQ (reference sequence). V lost 2 bases and J lost 3; bases outside the gene matches: 4. The CDR3 region is CASSLQTSGKETQYF. The CDR3 nucleotides read TGTGCCAGCAGCTTACAGACTAGCGGTAAAGAGACCCAGTACTTC.

This clone was observed once. This chain connects TRBV7-8 to TRBJ2-7; D remains ambiguous. V lost 6 bases to trimming and J lost 3 bases, with 9 bases between them. CDR3 length equals 12 residues. Germline-derived CDR1 and CDR2 are SGHVS and FQNEAQ. Written as DNA, the CDR3 is TGTGCCAGCAGTCCCGACTTCTACGAGCAGTACTTC. This gives the protein CASSPDFYEQYF.

The chain uses TRBV18 and TRBJ1-4, with a possible D match to TRBD1 (6 bases). The CDR3 extends over 15 amino acids. V lost 4 bases to trimming and J lost 4 bases, with 13 bases between them. The germline CDR1 and CDR2 sequences are KGHSH and LQKENI. The CDR3 bases are TGTGCCAGCTCACTCCAGGACAGTCTTAATGAAAAACTGTTTTTT. This sequence encodes CASSLQDSLNEKLFF.

This clone came up a few times. The rearrangement links TRBV16 to TRBJ1-1; 12 bases agree with TRBD1. The CDR3 extends over 16 amino acids. V lost 5 bases, J lost 6 bases, and 10 bases stayed unmatched. Germline V gene sequence: CDR1 KGHSY, CDR2 FQNENV. In DNA form, the CDR3 reads TGTGCCAGCAGCTATGGGACAGGGGGCAGGAGCGCTGAAGCTTTCTTT. This encodes CASSYGTGGRSAEAFF.

Only one count was recorded for this clone. The chain combines TRBV12-5 with TRBJ2-3; no definite D call. Trimming took 3 bases from V and 1 from J, leaving 5 bases between them. CDR1 LGHNT and CDR2 FRNRAP come from the germline V gene. The CDR3 loop spans 13 amino acids. CDR3 nucleotide sequence: TGTGCTAGTGGTTTACAAGGCACAGATACGCAGTATTTT. It translates to CASGLQGTDTQYF.

The chain uses TRBV7-9 and TRBJ1-2, with 12 bases matching TRBD1. Germline lookup yields CDR1 SEHNR and CDR2 FQNEAQ (reference sequence). V was pared by 4 bases and J by 1 base, with 7 bases of the junction left unmatched. The CDR3 covers 17 residues. The CDR3 loop reads CASSSPGQGAFNYGYTF. In nucleotides, the CDR3 is TGTGCCAGCAGCTCTCCGGGACAGGGGGCATTTAACTATGGCTACACCTTC.

A word on this clone: The sample carries other DNA sequences with the same CDR3. The chain combines TRBV28 with TRBJ2-7, with 11 bases matching TRBD2. Trimming at V came to 6 bases and at J to 1 base, leaving 2 bases not matched to a gene. The CDR3 contains 14 residues. CDR1 is MDHEN, CDR2 SYDVKM, per germline. The CDR3: CASSLAGGSYEQYF. The CDR3 DNA reads TGTGCCAGCAGCCTAGCGGGAGGATCCTACGAGCAGTACTTC.

The chain joins TRBV13 to TRBJ2-2; 7 nucleotides agree with TRBD1. V was clipped by 5 bases and J by 6 bases; unmatched bases: 9. This CDR3 comprises 15 residues. CDR1 and CDR2 (germline): PRHDT, FYEKMQ (reference sequence). CDR3 region: CASSNRDSRPGELFF. CDR3 in DNA: TGTGCCAGCAGCAACCGGGACAGCCGACCCGGGGAGCTGTTTTTT. The whole variable domain, remainder taken from reference TRBV13 and TRBJ2-2, is AAGVIQSPRHLIKEKRETATLKCYPIPRHDTVYWYQQGPGQDPQFLISFYEKMQSDKGSIPDRFSAQQFSDYHSELNMSSLELGDSALYFCASSNRDSRPGELFFGEGSRLTVL.

Points on this clone: This same CDR3 is encoded by further DNA sequences in the sample. CDR3 amino acids: CASSVAGTGGNEQFF. The CDR3 DNA sequence: TGTGCCAGCAGCGTCGCCGGGACAGGGGGCAATGAGCAGTTCTTC. The V and J genes are TRBV9 and TRBJ2-1; 11 bases fit TRBD1. CDR3 size: 15 residues. Trimming took 2 bases from V and 6 from J; bases not matched to a gene: 4. Germline V gene data show CDR1 as SGDLS and CDR2 as YYNGEE.